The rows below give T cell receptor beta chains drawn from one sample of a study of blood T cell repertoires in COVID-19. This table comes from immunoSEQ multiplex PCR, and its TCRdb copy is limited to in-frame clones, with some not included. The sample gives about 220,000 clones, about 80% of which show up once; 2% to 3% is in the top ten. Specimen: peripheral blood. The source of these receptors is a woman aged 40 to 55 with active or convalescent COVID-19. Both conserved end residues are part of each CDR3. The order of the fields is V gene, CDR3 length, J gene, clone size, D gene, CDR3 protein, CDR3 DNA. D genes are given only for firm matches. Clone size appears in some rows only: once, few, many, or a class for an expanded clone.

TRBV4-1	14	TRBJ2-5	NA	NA	CASRPPGEQETQYF	TGCGCCAGCAGACCGCCGGGGGAACAAGAGACCCAGTACTTC
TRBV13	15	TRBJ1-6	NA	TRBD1	CASSPDRGLNSPLHF	TGTGCCAGCAGCCCAGACAGGGGACTTAATTCACCCCTCCACTTT
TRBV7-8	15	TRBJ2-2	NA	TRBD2	CASSQTSGGGGELFF	TGTGCCAGCAGCCAGACTAGCGGGGGTGGCGGGGAGCTGTTTTTT
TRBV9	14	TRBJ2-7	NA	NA	CASSVGGRSDEQYF	TGTGCCAGCAGCGTCGGAGGGAGAAGCGACGAGCAGTACTTC
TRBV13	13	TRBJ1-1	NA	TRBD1	CASSRTGVGEAFF	TGTGCCAGCAGCCGGACAGGGGTTGGTGAAGCTTTCTTT
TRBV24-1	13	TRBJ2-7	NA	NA	CATSDSQGNEQYF	TGTGCCACCAGTGATTCACAGGGTAACGAGCAGTACTTC
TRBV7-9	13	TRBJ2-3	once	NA	CASSYAGTDTQYF	TGTGCCAGCAGCTACGCGGGCACAGATACGCAGTATTTT
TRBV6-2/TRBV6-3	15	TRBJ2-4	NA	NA	CASSFPGWAKNIQYF	TGTGCCAGCAGTTTCCCAGGATGGGCCAAAAACATTCAGTACTTC
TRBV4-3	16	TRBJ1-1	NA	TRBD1	CASSQVWGQGDTEAFF	TGCGCCAGCAGCCAAGTCTGGGGACAGGGAGACACTGAAGCTTTCTTT
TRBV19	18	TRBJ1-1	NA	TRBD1	CASSIGDRQGYMNTEAFF	TGTGCCAGTAGTATAGGGGACAGACAGGGCTACATGAACACTGAAGCTTTCTTT
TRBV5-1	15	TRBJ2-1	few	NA	CASSLATGGDSEQFF	TGCGCCAGCAGCTTGGCCACAGGTGGTGACAGTGAGCAGTTCTTC
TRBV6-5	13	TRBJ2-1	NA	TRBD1	CAMRRDSYNEQFF	TGTGCCATGCGCCGGGACAGCTACAATGAGCAGTTCTTC
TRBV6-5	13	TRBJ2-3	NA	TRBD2	CASTGLAADTQYF	TGTGCCAGCACCGGACTAGCGGCAGATACGCAGTATTTT
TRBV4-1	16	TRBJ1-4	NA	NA	CASSQASIGNNEKLFF	TGCGCCAGCAGCCAAGCTAGCATCGGGAACAATGAAAAACTGTTTTTT